Each of the 5 T cell receptor beta chains below was sequenced from the same sample in a study of blood T cell repertoires in COVID-19. Libraries were prepared by immunoSEQ multiplex PCR; TCRdb keeps only in-frame clonotypes and omits some of them. The sample contains around 200,000 clones, 90% of which appear only once. The sequencing input was peripheral blood. The receptors derive from a man aged 45-65 years with acute or convalescent COVID-19.

The V and J genes are TRBV3-1 (or the pseudogene TRBV3-2) and TRBJ2-5; maybe TRBD2 (5 bases). This CDR3 has 14 amino acids. V gave up 4 bases and J gave up 2 bases, with 11 bases separating them. From germline, CDR1 is LGHDT and CDR2 YNNKEL (reference sequence). The CDR3 sequence: CASSPLAEQETQYF. The CDR3 bases are TGTGCCAGCAGCCCCCTAGCCGAACAAGAGACCCAGTACTTC.

The chain is built from TRBV16 and TRBJ2-2, with D uncertain. CDR1 is KGHSY and CDR2 is FQNENV in the germline V gene. This CDR3 has 14 residues. V dropped 7 bases and J dropped 0 bases, with 9 bases sitting between them. The CDR3 sequence: CASTGLANTGELFF. Written as DNA, the CDR3 is TGTGCCAGCACCGGCCTAGCGAACACCGGGGAGCTGTTTTTT.

The chain is built from TRBV2 and TRBJ2-1; D is undetermined. V shed 4 bases and J shed 3 bases, with 7 bases lying between them. The CDR3 is 13 amino acids. Germline V gives CDR1 SNHLY, CDR2 FYNNEI. The CDR3 reads CASSVELYNEQFF. The CDR3 region has the DNA TGTGCCAGCAGTGTGGAGCTCTACAATGAGCAGTTCTTC. Together with reference TRBV2 and TRBJ2-1, the CDR3 gives the full variable domain: EPEVTQTPSHQVTQMGQEVILRCVPISNHLYFYWYRQILGQKVEFLVSFYNNEISEKSEIFDDQFSVERPDGSNFTLKIRSTKLEDSAMYFCASSVELYNEQFFGPGTRLTVL.

V gene TRBV6-2 or TRBV6-3 combines with J gene TRBJ2-2; D is unresolved. V was shortened by 5 bases and J by 0 bases, with 13 bases between the two germline ends. This CDR3 spans 16 amino acids. Per the germline V gene, CDR1 is MNHEY and CDR2 is SVGEGT. The CDR3 coding sequence is TGTGCCAGCAGTCGCGACCTAGAACCGAACACCGGGGAGCTGTTTTTT. Amino acid sequence: CASSRDLEPNTGELFF.

As DNA, the CDR3 is TGTGCCAGTAGTATCCACGCTCCCCTAGCGAGGAGTTCCTACGAGCAGTACTTC. Encoded protein: CASSIHAPLARSSYEQYF. The V and J genes are TRBV19 and TRBJ2-7; a possible D gene is TRBD2 (6 bases). Germline CDR1 LNHDA, CDR2 SQIVND (reference sequence). The CDR3 length is 18 residues. V was clipped by 3 bases and J by 1 base, with 22 bases between them.